These 21 T cell receptor beta chains were all obtained from the same sample, sequenced in a study of preoperative IRX-2 immunotherapy in early breast cancer. Data came from immunoSEQ multiplex PCR; TCRdb stores just in-frame clones and leaves some out. The table includes approximately 13,000 clones, approximately 91% detected once. Specified treatment: preoperative locoregional IRX-2 cytokine immunotherapy. Specimen collection occurred from a patient treated with IRX-2 immunotherapy. The receptors were sampled from a human donor with breast cancer.

V usage is TRBV5-6 and J usage is TRBJ1-2, with a weak D call TRBD1 (5 bases). V lost 0 bases and J lost 5, with 14 bases in between. Germline V CDR1 and CDR2: SGHDT, YYEEEE. This CDR3 has 15 residues. CDR3 in amino acids: CASSLGGPTYYGYTF. The DNA of the CDR3 is TGTGCCAGCAGCTTGGGGGGACCGACGTATTATGGCTACACCTTC. The full variable domain, completed using reference TRBV5-6 and TRBJ1-2, is DAGVTQSPTHLIKTRGQQVTLRCSPKSGHDTVSWYQQALGQGPQFIFQYYEEEERQRGNFPDRFSGHQFPNYSSELNVNALLLGDSALYLCASSLGGPTYYGYTFGSGTRLTVV.

This clone has just a few counts. The chain combines TRBV5-6 with TRBJ2-7; TRBD1 might be the D (5 bases). This CDR3 contains 15 residues. Germline CDR1 and CDR2: SGHDT and YYEEEE. Trimming removed 2 bases from V and 4 bases from J, with 16 bases in between. The CDR3 DNA reads TGTGCCAGCAGCTTAGGAGTAGACAGCCTATACGAGCAGTACTTC. It specifies CASSLGVDSLYEQYF.

V is TRBV6-6 and J is TRBJ2-5, with 7 bases identical to TRBD1. The CDR3 spans 14 residues. Trimming cost V 5 bases and J 7 bases; bases outside gene matches: 10. The V gene's germline CDR1 is MNHNY and CDR2 SVGAGI (reference sequence). CDR3 residues: CASSVGQFYGTQYF. In DNA form, the CDR3 reads TGTGCCAGCAGTGTGGGACAGTTCTATGGGACCCAGTACTTC.

This rearrangement joins TRBV2 to TRBJ2-7, with D possibly being TRBD1 or TRBD2 (5 bases each). This CDR3 is 14 amino acids long. V lost 6 bases to trimming and J lost 2 bases, with 14 bases between them. Looked up from germline, CDR1 is SNHLY and CDR2 is FYNNEI. CDR3 nucleotides: TGTGCCAGCAGCCCCGAGGGACGGGCCTACGAGCAGTACGTC. Translation gives CASSPEGRAYEQYV.

The rearrangement links TRBV27 to TRBJ2-7; 10 positions agree with TRBD1. Looked up from germline, CDR1 is MNHEY and CDR2 is SMNVEV (reference sequence). CDR3 length: 16 residues. V lost 5 bases and J lost 6; bases outside the gene matches: 13. The CDR3 spells CASSRQGATSVSEQYF. For the CDR3, the DNA is TGTGCCAGCAGTAGACAGGGGGCAACCTCAGTAAGCGAGCAGTACTTC.

The chain carries TRBV18 and TRBJ1-2, with a tentative D call TRBD1 (5 bases). This CDR3 has 13 amino acids. Trimming pared 5 bases from V and 6 bases from J, leaving 13 bases between. The germline CDR1 and CDR2 sequences are KGHSH and LQKENI. Here the CDR3 reads CASSSQGLDGYTF. In DNA, the CDR3 is TGTGCCAGCTCATCCCAGGGATTGGATGGCTACACCTTC.

The chain joins TRBV5-5 to TRBJ1-5; D is perhaps TRBD1 (5 bases). The germline V and J ends were trimmed by 4 bases and 3 bases, with 14 bases remaining between them. The germline V gene has CDR1 SGHKS and CDR2 YYEKEE (reference sequence). There are 15 residues in the CDR3. The CDR3 nucleotides are TGTGCCAGCAGCGCCCGGACGGGGCCCAATCAGCCCCAGCATTTT. Translating gives CASSARTGPNQPQHF.

The chain is built from TRBV10-3 and TRBJ1-1; unclear D gene. The germline gives CDR1 ENHRY, CDR2 SYGVKD. The CDR3 is made up of 14 amino acids. V shed 0 bases and J shed 1 base, with 6 bases lying between them. The CDR3 region has the DNA TGTGCCATCAGTGAGTCCCGGACGAACACTGAAGCTTTCTTT. This codes for CAISESRTNTEAFF.

This chain joins TRBV7-9 and TRBJ2-3; 11 positions agree with TRBD2. After removal of 3 bases from V and 2 bases from J, the junction contained 4 bases not matched to a gene. CDR1 SEHNR and CDR2 FQNEAQ come from the germline V gene (reference sequence). The CDR3 runs 16 residues. Here the CDR3 reads CASSFFSGGATDTQYF. The CDR3 DNA reads TGTGCCAGCAGCTTTTTTAGCGGGGGGGCCACAGATACGCAGTATTTT.

The chain is built from TRBV14 and TRBJ2-5; D unresolved. This CDR3 has 16 amino acids. Trimming shortened V by 0 bases and J by 7 bases, and 18 bases separated the two germline ends. Germline-derived CDR1 and CDR2 are SGHDN and FVKESK. The CDR3 DNA reads TGTGCCAGCAGCCAAGAAGTGGGTCGGACCACCGGGACCCAGTACTTC. Translated: CASSQEVGRTTGTQYF.

This chain joins TRBV10-1 and TRBJ2-3; TRBD1 matches at 8 bases. The length of the CDR3 is 14 residues. The V segment lost 5 bases and the J segment 1 base; nucleotides outside the gene matches: 2. Per germline, CDR1 WNHNN and CDR2 SYGVQD (reference sequence). The chain's CDR3 is CASSLTGGTDTQYF. The CDR3 DNA is TGCGCCAGCAGTTTGACAGGGGGCACAGATACGCAGTATTTT.

The CDR3 protein is CASSLEAYQPQHF. The CDR3 DNA reads TGTGCCAGCAGCTTAGAGGCCTATCAGCCCCAGCATTTT. The V and J genes are TRBV11-2 and TRBJ1-5; no definite D call. V lost 0 bases to trimming and J lost 5 bases, with 5 bases between them. The CDR3 extends over 13 amino acids. Germline V gene sequence: CDR1 SGHAT, CDR2 FQNNGV.

In DNA, the CDR3 is TGTGCCAGCTCGCGGGACAGGTTCTATGGCTACACCTTC. Encoded protein: CASSRDRFYGYTF. The V gene is TRBV18, the J gene TRBJ1-2; 8 bases map to TRBD1. Per the germline V gene, CDR1 is KGHSH and CDR2 is LQKENI. The CDR3 length is 13 residues. The J segment lost 4 bases and the V segment lost 6 bases, leaving 4 bases of the junction unmatched. The variable domain in full, with the rest retrieved from reference TRBV18 and TRBJ1-2, is NAGVMQNPRHLVRRRGQEARLRCSPMKGHSHVYWYRQLPEEGLKFMVYLQKENIIDESGMPKERFSAEFPKEGPSILRIQQVVRGDSAAYFCASSRDRFYGYTFGSGTRLTVV.

The rearrangement joins TRBV11-2 to TRBJ2-2; 7 bases align to TRBD1. The V gene end was trimmed by 5 bases and the J gene end by 7 bases; junction bases not matched to a gene: 13. CDR1 and CDR2 from the germline V gene are SGHAT and FQNNGV. The CDR3 spans 16 residues. The CDR3 protein is CASSTLGDSGSGELFF. The DNA for the CDR3 is TGTGCCAGCAGCACCCTGGGGGACAGTGGTAGCGGGGAGCTGTTTTTT.

The chain carries TRBV6-1 and TRBJ2-3; 11 nucleotides match TRBD2. There are 15 residues in the CDR3. V shed 6 bases, J shed 5 bases, and the junction held 7 bases outside the gene matches. CDR1 and CDR2 from the germline V gene are MNHNS and SASEGT. CDR3: CASSFSGGAGDTQYF. CDR3 bases: TGTGCCAGCAGCTTTAGCGGGGGGGCCGGAGATACGCAGTATTTT.

The CDR3 DNA follows: TGTGCCAGCAGCTTAGTGAATACGCAGTATTTT. It translates to CASSLVNTQYF. The chain combines TRBV7-2 with TRBJ2-3; D gene ambiguous. Germline V gene sequence: CDR1 SGHTA, CDR2 FQGNSA. Trimming shortened V by 1 base and J by 7 bases, and 3 bases separated the two germline ends. The CDR3 is 11 amino acids.

V is TRBV11-3 and J is TRBJ1-2; D perhaps matches TRBD1 (5 bases). The CDR3 has 16 amino acids. Trimming cost V 0 bases and J 2 bases, with 13 bases left between them. Germline lookup yields CDR1 SGHNT and CDR2 YENEEA. The CDR3 DNA follows: TGTGCCAGCAGCTTAGATTCGGGGGGATTGAACTATGGCTACACCTTC. Amino acids: CASSLDSGGLNYGYTF.

V is TRBV4-2 and J is TRBJ1-3; no clear D gene. Trimming stripped 0 bases from V and 4 bases from J, with 7 bases between. The CDR3 extends over 14 amino acids. The germline V gene encodes CDR1 LGHNA and CDR2 YNFKEQ. As DNA, the CDR3 is TGTGCCAGCAGCCAAGATGACGTCGGAAACACCATATATTTT. Encoded protein: CASSQDDVGNTIYF.

This clone was counted once. The V and J genes are TRBV12-5 and TRBJ2-5, with TRBD2 matching over 11 bases. The trim removed 6 bases at V and 3 bases at J, leaving 6 bases unmatched. The CDR3 sequence is 15 residues long. Germline V CDR1 and CDR2: LGHNT, FRNRAP. CDR3 amino acids: CASGRGTSGEETQYF. The CDR3 DNA follows: TGTGCTAGTGGCCGCGGGACTAGCGGAGAAGAGACCCAGTACTTC.

The chain has TRBV6-1 and TRBJ2-4; the match to TRBD2 covers 7 bases. Germline V lookup: CDR1 MNHNS, CDR2 SASEGT. V dropped 1 base and J dropped 6; count of bases not matched to a gene: 6. The CDR3 covers 15 residues. CDR3 sequence: CASSEGQGGANIQYF. For the CDR3, the DNA is TGTGCCAGCAGTGAAGGTCAGGGAGGGGCAAACATTCAGTACTTC.

This chain connects TRBV27 to TRBJ1-6; no firm D call. V was cut by 6 bases and J by 0 bases, with 12 bases left in between. Germline V lookup: CDR1 MNHEY, CDR2 SMNVEV (reference sequence). CDR3 length: 16 amino acids. The CDR3 sequence is CASSSYRSSYNSPLHF. For the CDR3, the DNA is TGTGCCAGCAGCTCGTACAGAAGCTCCTATAATTCACCCCTCCACTTT.